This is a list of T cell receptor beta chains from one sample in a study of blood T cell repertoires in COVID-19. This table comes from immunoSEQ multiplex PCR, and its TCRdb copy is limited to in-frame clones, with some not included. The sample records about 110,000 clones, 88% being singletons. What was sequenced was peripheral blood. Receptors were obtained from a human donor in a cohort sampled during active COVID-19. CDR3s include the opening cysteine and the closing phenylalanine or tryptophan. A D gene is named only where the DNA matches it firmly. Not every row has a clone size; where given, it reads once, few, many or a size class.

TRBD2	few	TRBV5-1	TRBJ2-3	CASSAKAGGEDTQYF	TGCGCCAGCAGCGCGAAAGCGGGAGGAGAAGATACGCAGTATTTT
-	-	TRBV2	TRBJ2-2	CASSEASNTGELFF	TGTGCCAGCAGTGAGGCCTCCAACACCGGGGAGCTGTTTTTT
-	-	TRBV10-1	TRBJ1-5	CASSETRQPQHF	TGCGCCAGCAGTGAAACGAGGCAGCCCCAGCATTTT
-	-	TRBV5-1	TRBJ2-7	CASSGGDRQHEQYF	TGCGCCAGCAGCGGGGGGGACAGGCAACACGAGCAGTACTTC
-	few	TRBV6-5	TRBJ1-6	CASSYSIFGRGSPLHF	TGTGCCAGCAGTTACTCGATTTTTGGAAGGGGTTCACCCCTCCACTTT
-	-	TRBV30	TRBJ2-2	CAWRMSHNTGELFF	TGTGCCTGGAGAATGTCCCATAACACCGGGGAGCTGTTTTTT
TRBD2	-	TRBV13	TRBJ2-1	CASSLELGLDHSDEQFF	TGTGCCAGCAGCTTAGAGTTAGGACTAGATCATTCGGATGAGCAGTTCTTC
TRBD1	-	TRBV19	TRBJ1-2	CASSILTGSSYGYTF	TGTGCCAGTAGTATTCTGACAGGGAGTTCGTATGGCTACACCTTC
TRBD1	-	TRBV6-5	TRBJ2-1	CASSFPRDRLYNEQFF	TGTGCCAGCAGTTTTCCCCGGGACAGGCTATACAATGAGCAGTTCTTC
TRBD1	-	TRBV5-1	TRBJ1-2	CASSPWTGNYGYTF	TGCGCCAGCAGCCCATGGACAGGGAACTATGGCTACACCTTC
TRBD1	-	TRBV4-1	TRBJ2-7	CASSQGTGDPYEQYF	TGCGCCAGCAGCCAAGGCACAGGGGACCCCTACGAGCAGTACTTC
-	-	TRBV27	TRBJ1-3	CASSSTRSGNTIYF	TGTGCCAGCAGTTCGACACGCTCTGGAAACACCATATATTTT
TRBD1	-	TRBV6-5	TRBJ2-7	CASSYADRGPYEQYF	TGTGCCAGCAGTTACGCTGACAGGGGGCCCTACGAGCAGTACTTC
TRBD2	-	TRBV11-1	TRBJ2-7	CASSLRLASYEQYF	TGTGCCAGCAGCTTAAGACTAGCGTCGTACGAGCAGTACTTC
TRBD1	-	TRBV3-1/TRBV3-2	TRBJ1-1	CASSQDRDRRSTEAFF	TGTGCCAGCAGCCAAGATCGGGACAGGCGCTCTACTGAAGCTTTCTTT
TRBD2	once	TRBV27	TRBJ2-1	CASKSGLAAYNEQFF	TGTGCCAGCAAGTCGGGGCTAGCGGCCTACAATGAGCAGTTCTTC
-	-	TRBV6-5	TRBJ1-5	CASSRRVGNQPQHF	TGTGCCAGCAGTAGGAGGGTCGGCAATCAGCCCCAGCATTTT
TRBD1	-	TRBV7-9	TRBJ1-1	CASSPDRGSEAFF	TGTGCCAGCAGCCCGGACAGGGGATCTGAAGCTTTCTTT
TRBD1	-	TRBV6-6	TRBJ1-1	CASSPGQVNTEAFF	TGTGCCAGCAGTCCCGGACAGGTGAACACTGAAGCTTTCTTT
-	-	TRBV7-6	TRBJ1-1	CASSRGVNTEAFF	TGTGCCAGCAGTCGCGGGGTTAACACTGAAGCTTTCTTT
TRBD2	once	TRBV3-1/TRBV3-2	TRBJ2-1	CASSQRLLADNEQFF	TGTGCCAGCAGCCAGCGGTTACTAGCGGACAATGAGCAGTTCTTC
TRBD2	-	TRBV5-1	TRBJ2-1	CARSWAGGEWNEQFF	TGCGCCCGCAGCTGGGCCGGGGGGGAGTGGAATGAGCAGTTCTTC
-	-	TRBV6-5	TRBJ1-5	CASSYTTGIDQPQHF	TGTGCCAGCAGTTACACTACAGGGATCGATCAGCCCCAGCATTTT
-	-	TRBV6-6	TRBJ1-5	CASSTSRAGSPQHF	TGTGCCAGCAGTACGTCCCGGGCGGGGTCACCCCAGCATTTT
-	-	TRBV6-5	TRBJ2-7	CASSPGLSYEQYF	TGTGCCAGCAGTCCGGGACTGAGCTACGAGCAGTACTTC
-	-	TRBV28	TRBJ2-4	CASSLRRRQIGTKNIQYF	TGTGCCAGCAGTTTACGCCGCCGACAGATAGGGACCAAAAACATTCAGTACTTC
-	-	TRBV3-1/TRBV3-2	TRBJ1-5	CASRKGGRSQPQHF	TGTGCCAGCAGAAAGGGGGGGCGAAGTCAGCCCCAGCATTTT
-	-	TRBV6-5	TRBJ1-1	CARQGTGLNTEAFF	TGTGCCAGACAGGGTACAGGACTGAACACTGAAGCTTTCTTT
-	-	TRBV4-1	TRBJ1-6	CASSQESRRVGSPLHF	TGCGCCAGCAGCCAAGAGTCGCGCAGGGTTGGTTCACCCCTCCACTTT
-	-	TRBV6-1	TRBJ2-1	CASSEVAGYNEQFF	TGTGCCAGCAGTGAAGTGGCGGGGTACAATGAGCAGTTCTTC
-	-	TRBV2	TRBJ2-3	CAQQGGGFRTDTQYF	TGTGCCCAGCAAGGAGGAGGATTCCGCACAGATACGCAGTATTTT